Following are 28 T cell receptor beta chains from one sample sequenced in a study of blood T cell repertoires in COVID-19. The protocol was immunoSEQ multiplex PCR, while the TCRdb copy is restricted to in-frame clones and leaves out a portion. The data contain 200,000 to 250,000 clones, 80% to 90% of them singletons. Sequencing input: peripheral blood. The origin of the receptors is an elderly woman with acute or convalescent COVID-19.

This chain links TRBV11-2 with TRBJ2-1, with 7 nucleotides matching TRBD1. Germline CDR1 reads SGHAT; CDR2 reads FQNNGV. This CDR3 has 12 residues. With 1 base clipped from V and 12 bases from J, the junction kept 3 bases outside the gene matches. The CDR3 sequence: CASSLVQGVQFF. CDR3 DNA: TGTGCCAGCAGCTTAGTGCAGGGGGTGCAGTTCTTC. Full variable domain (remainder filled in from reference TRBV11-2 and TRBJ2-1): EAGVAQSPRYKIIEKRQSVAFWCNPISGHATLYWYQQILGQGPKLLIQFQNNGVVDDSQLPKDRFSAERLKGVDSTLKIQPAKLEDSAVYLCASSLVQGVQFFGPGTRLTVL.

The J gene is TRBJ1-1, the V gene TRBV5-5; D possibly corresponds to TRBD1 (6 bases). CDR3 size: 17 residues. Trimming took off 5 bases at V and 0 bases at J, with 20 bases between the two ends. Germline assignment: CDR1 SGHKS and CDR2 YYEKEE (reference sequence). The CDR3 DNA reads as TGTGCCAGCAGTATGGCGGGGGGCAACCGGGTGAACACTGAAGCTTTCTTT. Its protein is CASSMAGGNRVNTEAFF.

This clone was recorded only once. In DNA, the CDR3 is TGTGCCAGCAGTTACGCCGTGGGACAGGGGGCGAAGGGCTACACCTTC. Translation gives CASSYAVGQGAKGYTF. The chain is built from TRBV6-2 or TRBV6-3 and TRBJ1-2, with TRBD1 matching over 12 bases. The V gene's germline CDR1 is MNHEY and CDR2 SVGEGT. Losses at the gene ends were 2 bases for V and 8 bases for J; bases not matched to a gene: 9. CDR3 length: 16 residues.

V usage is TRBV6-5 and J usage is TRBJ1-2; possible D gene TRBD1, 5 bases. Germline assignment: CDR1 MNHEY and CDR2 SVGAGI. V lost 0 bases and J 4 bases, leaving 12 bases between the germline ends. This CDR3 has 15 amino acids. In nucleotides, the CDR3 is TGTGCCAGCAGTTACTCGGGGCGAACAGGCTATGGCTACACCTTC. Translating gives CASSYSGRTGYGYTF.

In its sample, this clone was seen once. V usage is TRBV4-3 and J usage is TRBJ2-3, with TRBD1 matching over 9 bases. This CDR3 is built from 15 residues. Germline V lookup: CDR1 LGHNA, CDR2 YSLEER. The V gene end was trimmed by 1 base and the J gene end by 4 bases; junction bases not matched to a gene: 3. The CDR3 bases are TGCGCCAGCAGCCAAGGGGACAGGGAGGCAGATACGCAGTATTTT. Translation: CASSQGDREADTQYF.

This chain uses TRBV10-3 with TRBJ1-2, with 8 bases that match TRBD1. The CDR3 totals 14 residues. Germline V gene data show CDR1 as ENHRY and CDR2 as SYGVKD. V was pared by 4 bases and J by 8 bases, with 9 bases of the junction left unmatched. CDR3 in DNA: TGTGCCATCAGTGCAACCGGGACAGGCAGCGGCTACACCTTC. It codes for CAISATGTGSGYTF.

The CDR3 bases are TGTGCCAGTAGTATGGGGGGGGCGCAGGACTATGGCTACACCTTC. It translates to CASSMGGAQDYGYTF. The gene calls are TRBV19 and TRBJ1-2; tentative D call: TRBD1 (6 bases). V was trimmed by 3 bases and J by 3 bases, leaving 14 bases between them. CDR3 length: 15 residues. Per germline, CDR1 LNHDA and CDR2 SQIVND (reference sequence).

The chain employs TRBV20-1 and TRBJ2-3; possibly TRBD2 for D (5 bases). Germline V gene lookup returns CDR1 DFQATT and CDR2 SNEGSKA (reference sequence). V lost 3 bases, J lost 1 base, and 20 bases lay in between. The CDR3 consists of 17 residues. CDR3 in amino acids: CSASDRGRGSRTDTQYF. CDR3 nucleotide sequence: TGCAGTGCTAGTGACCGAGGGAGAGGGAGCCGCACAGATACGCAGTATTTT.

This clone was found once. The V gene is TRBV9, the J gene TRBJ2-3, with D maybe TRBD1 (6 bases). With 2 bases removed from V and 1 base from J, the gap between germline ends came to 17 bases. Germline lookup yields CDR1 SGDLS and CDR2 YYNGEE. The CDR3 has 17 amino acids. The CDR3 spells CASSVGEVGAGTDTQYF. CDR3 nucleotides: TGTGCCAGCAGCGTGGGGGAAGTGGGGGCCGGCACAGATACGCAGTATTTT. The full variable domain, in which reference TRBV9 and TRBJ2-3 provide the parts outside the CDR3, is DSGVTQTPKHLITATGQRVTLRCSPRSGDLSVYWYQQSLDQGLQFLIQYYNGEERAKGNILERFSAQQFPDLHSELNLSSLELGDSALYFCASSVGEVGAGTDTQYFGPGTRLTVL.

The chain employs TRBV11-2 and TRBJ2-4; weak D call: TRBD1 (5 bases). The CDR3 is 14 residues long. V lost 1 base to trimming and J lost 8 bases, with 12 bases between them. Germline-derived CDR1 and CDR2 are SGHAT and FQNNGV. CDR3 loop: CASSLGLVRDIQYF. In DNA, the CDR3 is TGTGCCAGCAGCTTAGGCCTAGTCAGGGACATTCAGTACTTC. Looking up the rest from reference TRBV11-2 and TRBJ2-4 gives the full variable domain: EAGVAQSPRYKIIEKRQSVAFWCNPISGHATLYWYQQILGQGPKLLIQFQNNGVVDDSQLPKDRFSAERLKGVDSTLKIQPAKLEDSAVYLCASSLGLVRDIQYFGAGTRLSVL.

This clone showed up just once. V usage is TRBV12-2 and J usage is TRBJ1-5; no check of the table's D call, TRBD1, against the DNA was made. TRBV12-2 corresponds to a pseudogene. The CDR3 covers 16 residues. The CDR3 loop is CASRYLRQGRNQPQHF. Written as DNA, the CDR3 is TGTGCAAGTCGCTACCTACGACAGGGACGCAATCAGCCCCAGCATTTT.

The genes are TRBV19 and TRBJ1-5; D is possibly TRBD1 (6 bases). Trimming took 6 bases from V and 3 from J, leaving 15 bases between them. Germline-derived CDR1 and CDR2 are LNHDA and SQIVND (reference sequence). This CDR3 has 15 residues. CDR3 sequence (DNA): TGTGCCAGTAGCAAACAGGGCGAGGTCAATCAGCCCCAGCATTTT. It encodes CASSKQGEVNQPQHF.

The chain carries TRBV6-5 and TRBJ1-2; no clear D. Per the germline V gene, CDR1 is MNHEY and CDR2 is SVGAGI. Trimming removed 2 bases at V and 6 bases at J, with 10 bases between. The CDR3 contains 13 residues. The CDR3 loop reads CASSYLGEHGYTF. In DNA form, the CDR3 reads TGTGCCAGCAGTTACCTCGGGGAGCATGGCTACACCTTC.

This chain links TRBV25-1 with TRBJ1-4, with D unclear. This CDR3 contains 15 residues. Germline V gene data show CDR1 as MGHDK and CDR2 as SYGVNS. V lost 3 bases and J lost 0, with 8 bases in between. Here the CDR3 reads CASSDYGATNEKLFF. DNA for the CDR3: TGTGCCAGCAGTGACTACGGAGCAACTAATGAAAAACTGTTTTTT.

This sequence joins TRBV5-1 and TRBJ1-4; no clear D. Germline CDR1 reads SGHRS; CDR2 reads YFSETQ. This CDR3 has 14 residues. V gave up 2 bases and J gave up 5 bases, with 10 bases separating them. As DNA, the CDR3 is TGCGCCAGCAGCTTAGGCAGCGGCAATGAAAAACTGTTTTTT. Residues: CASSLGSGNEKLFF.

The chain links TRBV7-3 to TRBJ2-1; TRBD1 is a possible D gene (6 bases). V shed 5 bases and J shed 8 bases, with 13 bases lying between them. This CDR3 comprises 13 residues. CDR1 and CDR2 (germline): SGHTA, FQGTGA. CDR3 DNA: TGTGCCAGCAGCATGGACAGTTTTGATGAGCAGTTCTTC. This encodes CASSMDSFDEQFF.

The V and J genes are TRBV25-1 and TRBJ1-4; no clear D gene. Germline V gene lookup returns CDR1 MGHDK and CDR2 SYGVNS. The CDR3 spans 11 residues. The V gene lost 9 bases and the J gene lost 7 bases, with 9 bases spanning the gap. The CDR3: CASTHGEKLFF. The CDR3 DNA sequence: TGTGCCAGTACTCACGGTGAAAAACTGTTTTTT.

The chain carries TRBV30 and TRBJ2-1; no clear D. Germline assignment: CDR1 GTSNPN and CDR2 SVGIG (reference sequence). Trimming removed 0 bases from V and 8 bases from J, with 8 bases in between. This CDR3 has 12 amino acids. The CDR3 region has the DNA TGTGCCTGGAGTGTACTCTCGGATGAGCAGTTCTTC. Residues: CAWSVLSDEQFF.

The V and J genes are TRBV27 and TRBJ2-1, with TRBD2 matching over 12 bases. The CDR3 runs to 19 residues. J was trimmed by 0 bases and V by 5 bases; bases with no gene match: 11. The germline V gene has CDR1 MNHEY and CDR2 SMNVEV (reference sequence). CDR3 sequence reads: CASSTAGLAGISSYNEQFF. The CDR3 nucleotides read TGTGCCAGCAGTACGGCGGGACTAGCGGGTATAAGCTCCTACAATGAGCAGTTCTTC.

V gene TRBV4-1 combines with J gene TRBJ2-7; 8 bases map to TRBD1. Looked up from germline, CDR1 is MGHRA and CDR2 is YSYEKL. The CDR3 runs to 17 residues. Germline trimming cut 0 bases from V and 5 bases from J; bases unmatched to any gene: 12. The CDR3 region has the DNA TGCGCCAGCAGCCAAGATCCTTCGCAGGGGGCGCGAAACGAGCAGTACTTC. Amino acids: CASSQDPSQGARNEQYF.

The chain joins TRBV7-3 to TRBJ1-1; possible D gene TRBD1, 5 bases. Trimming left V 2 bases short and J 3 bases short, with 13 bases between. Germline loops: CDR1 SGHTA, CDR2 FQGTGA. CDR3 length: 15 residues. The CDR3: CASSLQGVWDTEAFF. The CDR3 DNA reads TGTGCCAGCAGCTTACAGGGTGTGTGGGACACTGAAGCTTTCTTT.

This chain connects TRBV9 to TRBJ2-3; 9 bases fit TRBD1. V lost 0 bases, J lost 0 bases, and 2 bases stayed unmatched. CDR1 and CDR2 (germline): SGDLS, YYNGEE. The CDR3 sequence is 16 residues long. CDR3 residues: CASSVGTGASTDTQYF. The CDR3 DNA sequence: TGTGCCAGCAGCGTAGGGACAGGGGCGAGCACAGATACGCAGTATTTT.

CDR3 bases: TGTGCCAGCAGCGTAGCCCCTCACACTGAAGCTTTCTTT. It is translated as CASSVAPHTEAFF. V and J are TRBV9 and TRBJ1-1; D is ambiguous. Germline V gene data show CDR1 as SGDLS and CDR2 as YYNGEE. This CDR3 has 13 residues. Trimming removed 0 bases from V and 3 bases from J, with 6 bases in between.

This clone appeared once. The chain has TRBV4-2 and TRBJ2-2; 11 nucleotides align to TRBD2. The junction had 13 bases not matched to a gene; V was cut back by 0 bases and J by 7 bases. Germline lookup yields CDR1 LGHNA and CDR2 YNFKEQ. CDR3 size: 19 residues. The CDR3 spells CASSQDSLLAGAPDGELFF. As DNA, the CDR3 is TGTGCCAGCAGCCAAGATTCGTTACTAGCGGGGGCCCCGGACGGGGAGCTGTTTTTT.

This chain uses TRBV24-1 with TRBJ2-3, with 8 bases that match TRBD2. The germline V gene has CDR1 KGHDR and CDR2 SFDVKD. Trimming cost V 3 bases and J 1 base; bases outside gene matches: 5. This CDR3 spans 16 amino acids. CDR3 sequence reads: CATSDPGGERTDTQYF. The CDR3 coding sequence is TGTGCCACCAGTGATCCCGGGGGGGAACGCACAGATACGCAGTATTTT.

There are a few counts of this clone. The chain is built from TRBV7-6 and TRBJ2-1; TRBD2 matches 10 bases. CDR3 length: 15 amino acids. Germline assignment: CDR1 SGHVS and CDR2 FNYEAQ. V dropped 2 bases and J dropped 6; count of bases not matched to a gene: 4. The CDR3 region is CASSLRLAGVNEQFF. CDR3 bases: TGTGCCAGCAGCTTACGGCTAGCGGGAGTCAATGAGCAGTTCTTC.

This chain connects TRBV5-1 to TRBJ2-5; D is possibly TRBD2 (6 bases). CDR1 and CDR2 (germline): SGHRS, YFSETQ. V lost 3 bases and J 2 bases, leaving 14 bases between the germline ends. CDR3 length: 15 amino acids. CDR3 loop: CASSWYGGPQETQYF. The CDR3 nucleotides read TGCGCCAGCAGCTGGTACGGGGGACCTCAAGAGACCCAGTACTTC.

The chain has TRBV24-1 and TRBJ2-7; possibly TRBD2 for D (5 bases). Deletions cut 3 bases from V and 6 bases from J, with 11 bases between. This CDR3 comprises 13 residues. Germline-derived CDR1 and CDR2 are KGHDR and SFDVKD. CDR3 nucleotide sequence: TGTGCCACCAGTGATGCACCTAGCTCCGAGCAGTACTTC. This codes for CATSDAPSSEQYF.